A single TCR beta chain is shown here with its context. The repertoire was sequenced with immunoSEQ multiplex PCR; TCRdb's copy has only in-frame clones and lacks some. This table has fewer than 350,000 clones, 90% appearing once. This entry comes from a study of blood T cell repertoires in COVID-19. The germline V gene encodes CDR1 LNHDA and CDR2 SQIVND (reference sequence). The CDR3 loop spans 16 amino acids. Trimming at V came to 5 bases and at J to 2 bases, leaving 6 bases not matched to a gene. The clonotype comes from a woman younger than 30 with acute COVID-19. Sequencing was done on a sample of PBMCs or T cells enriched from blood (not recorded which). The rearrangement uses TRBV19 and TRBJ2-4; the match to TRBD2 covers 10 bases. Here the CDR3 reads CASSDQREGPKNIQYF. The CDR3 DNA reads TGTGCCAGTAGTGATCAGCGGGAGGGACCCAAAAACATTCAGTACTTC. Using reference TRBV19 and TRBJ2-4 for the parts outside the CDR3, the full variable domain is DGGITQSPKYLFRKEGQNVTLSCEQNLNHDAMYWYRQDPGQGLRLIYYSQIVNDFQKGDIAEGYSVSREKKESFPLTVTSAQKNPTAFYLCASSDQREGPKNIQYFGAGTRLSVL.